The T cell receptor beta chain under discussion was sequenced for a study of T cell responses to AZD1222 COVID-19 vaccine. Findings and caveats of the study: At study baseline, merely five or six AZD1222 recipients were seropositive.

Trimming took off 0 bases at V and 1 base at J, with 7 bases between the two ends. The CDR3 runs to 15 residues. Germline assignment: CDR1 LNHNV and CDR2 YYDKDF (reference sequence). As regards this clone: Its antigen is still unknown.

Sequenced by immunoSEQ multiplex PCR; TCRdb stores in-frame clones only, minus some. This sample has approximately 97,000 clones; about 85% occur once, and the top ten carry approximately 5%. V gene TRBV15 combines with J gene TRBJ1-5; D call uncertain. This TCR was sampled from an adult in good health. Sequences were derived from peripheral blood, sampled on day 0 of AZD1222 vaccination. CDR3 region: CATSRETGSNQPQHF. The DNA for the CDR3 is TGTGCCACCAGCAGAGAAACCGGGAGCAATCAGCCCCAGCATTTT.